This T cell receptor (beta chain) comes out of a study of T cell responses to AZD1222 COVID-19 vaccine. Study-wide results and limits: White British ancestry dominated among donors, who included more females, and clonal diversity was possibly underestimated. Regions left unmutated in variants are reportedly the target of nearly half of spike-specific TCRs. CD4 TCRs covered the whole spike, strongest at regions 160-218 and 743-854.

Second-dose intervals near 4 or 12 weeks were combined. On this clone: Its target is unknown.

V was pared by 5 bases and J by 6 bases, with 17 bases between. This CDR3 contains 15 residues. Germline CDR1 MNHEY, CDR2 SMNVEV (reference sequence). The method was immunoSEQ multiplex PCR; TCRdb's version includes in-frame clones alone and lacks a portion of them. This table has 98,000 or so clones, about 81% appearing once. The sequence was obtained from an adult who received the AZD1222 COVID-19 vaccine. The specimen comprised peripheral blood, sampled 28 days after the second AZD1222 dose. This chain connects TRBV27 to TRBJ2-1, with D tentatively TRBD1 (5 bases). Here the CDR3 DNA reads TGTGCCAGCAGTCCAGGCGCAGGGCGAAGCAATGAGCAGTTCTTC. Translated, it gives CASSPGAGRSNEQFF.